A selection of T cell receptor beta chains follows, all from one sample in a study of blood T cell repertoires in COVID-19. Only in-frame clones appear in the TCRdb table, and some are missing; sequencing was by immunoSEQ multiplex PCR. The sample lists around 82,000 clones, roughly 90% seen once, with 5.5% to 7% in the top ten. The sequenced sample was peripheral blood. These receptors originate from a man older than 75 with COVID-19, enrolled during active disease. Both conserved end residues are part of each CDR3. A D gene is named only where the DNA matches it firmly. Clone size, where shown, is once, few, many, or a class for clones that have expanded.

>TRBV10-1|TRBJ1-2|few|13|.
TGCGCCAGCAGTGAACATCTTAACTATGGCTACACCTTC
CASSEHLNYGYTF
>TRBV9|TRBJ2-3|.|15|TRBD1
TGTGCCAGCAGCGTAGTCGGACAGGGCACAGATACGCAGTATTTT
CASSVVGQGTDTQYF
>TRBV7-9|TRBJ1-2|.|13|TRBD1
TGTGCCAGCAGCACCCGGGACAGCTATGGCTACACCTTC
CASSTRDSYGYTF
>TRBV6-1|TRBJ2-4|.|13|.
TGTGCCAGCAGTGAAAACGGGGGAGACATTCAGTACTTC
CASSENGGDIQYF
>TRBV15|TRBJ2-1|.|14|TRBD2
TGTGCCACCAGCAGAGCGGAGGGAGGGGTTGAGCAGTTCTTC
CATSRAEGGVEQFF
>TRBV28|TRBJ1-2|.|13|TRBD1
TGTGCCAGCACGGAGACAGGGAACTATGGCTACACCTTC
CASTETGNYGYTF
>TRBV9|TRBJ2-5|.|14|.
TGTGCCAGCAGCGTCACCGACAGGCAAGAGACCCAGTACTTC
CASSVTDRQETQYF
>TRBV2|TRBJ1-2|.|13|.
TGTGCCAGCAGACTACATGCTAACTATGGCTACACCTTC
CASRLHANYGYTF
>TRBV19|TRBJ2-1|.|16|TRBD2
TGTGCCAGCACCTCTCAGCGGGGTAGCTCCTACAATGAGCAGTTCTTC
CASTSQRGSSYNEQFF
>TRBV20-1|TRBJ1-5|.|14|.
TGCAGTGCTAGTTGGGGGGGGAGCAATCAGCCCCAGCATTTT
CSASWGGSNQPQHF
>TRBV6-6|TRBJ1-5|few|15|.
TGTGCCAGCAGTTACGAAGGCGGGGCGGCTCAGCCCCAGCATTTT
CASSYEGGAAQPQHF
>TRBV5-6|TRBJ1-3|.|16|.
TGTGCCAGCAGCTTGCCCTCAAGGGGTGGTGGAAACACCATATATTTT
CASSLPSRGGGNTIYF
>TRBV19|TRBJ1-2|few|14|TRBD1
TGTGCCAGTAGTAGGGGACAGGGCGCCGATGGCTACACCTTC
CASSRGQGADGYTF
>TRBV9|TRBJ2-5|.|16|TRBD2
TGTGCCAGCAGCGCGGAGCGGGGCGGGGGGGCGGAGACCCAGTACTTC
CASSAERGGGAETQYF
>TRBV6-1|TRBJ2-1|.|16|TRBD2
TGTGCCAGCAGTGAAGCGCCGGCGGGGGGAAGTTCTGAGCAGTTCTTC
CASSEAPAGGSSEQFF
>TRBV7-2|TRBJ2-2|.|14|.
TGTGCCAGCAGCCGGGACACTAACACCGGGGAGCTGTTTTTT
CASSRDTNTGELFF
>TRBV20-1|TRBJ1-1|few|15|.
TGCAGTGCTAGTTGGGGGCGCAAAAGGAACACTGAAGCTTTCTTT
CSASWGRKRNTEAFF
>TRBV7-9|TRBJ1-2|.|14|.
TGTGCCAGCAGCTTGGGCCACCGCCTAATCGGCTACACCTTC
CASSLGHRLIGYTF
>TRBV5-1|TRBJ1-2|.|14|TRBD1
TGCGCCAGCAGCCGGGACAGAACTAACTATGGCTACACCTTC
CASSRDRTNYGYTF
>TRBV12-3/TRBV12-4|TRBJ2-7|.|11|.
TGTGCCAGCTCTAGAGGAAGGGGGCAGTACTTC
CASSRGRGQYF
>TRBV6-1|TRBJ2-1|.|18|TRBD2
TGTGCCAGCAGTGAAGGGACTAGCGGGGGGGCCGGTCGAAATGAGCAGTTCTTC
CASSEGTSGGAGRNEQFF
>TRBV6-6|TRBJ1-5|.|14|TRBD1
TGTGCCAGCAGTCCTCGGACAGGGAGGCAGCCCCAGCATTTT
CASSPRTGRQPQHF
>TRBV7-9|TRBJ1-2|many|14|.
TGTGCCAGCAGCCTACTAGGGCAGGACTATGGCTACACCTTC
CASSLLGQDYGYTF
>TRBV4-1|TRBJ2-1|.|17|TRBD2
TGCGCCAGCAGCCAACCCTTAGCGGGGGGCCACTACAATGAGCAGTTCTTC
CASSQPLAGGHYNEQFF
>TRBV19|TRBJ1-5|.|15|TRBD1
TGTGCCAGTAGTATTCTGACAGGGTCAAATCAGCCCCAGCATTTT
CASSILTGSNQPQHF
>TRBV19|TRBJ1-1|once|15|.
TGTGCCAGTAGTATAGGGCCAGGCCAAAACACTGAAGCTTTCTTT
CASSIGPGQNTEAFF
>TRBV14|TRBJ1-2|few|15|.
TGTGCCAGCAGCCAAGATCCAGGGCTGGTGGGTGGCTACACCTTC
CASSQDPGLVGGYTF
>TRBV9|TRBJ2-7|once|14|.
TGTGCCAGCAGCCCCCCCGGACTGAACTACGAGCAGTACTTC
CASSPPGLNYEQYF
>TRBV4-2|TRBJ1-3|.|15|.
TGTGCCAGCAGCATAACTCGGACAGCTGGAAACACCATATATTTT
CASSITRTAGNTIYF
>TRBV9|TRBJ2-7|.|14|TRBD1
TGTGCCAGCAGCCCTGGGACAGGGAGCCGCGAGCAGTACTTC
CASSPGTGSREQYF
>TRBV2|TRBJ1-3|.|13|.
TGTGCCAGCAGTGATGCGGCCGGAAACACCATATATTTT
CASSDAAGNTIYF
>TRBV7-3|TRBJ1-1|.|14|.
TGTGCCAGCAGCTTAGAAGGAGACAACACTGAAGCTTTCTTT
CASSLEGDNTEAFF
>TRBV7-2|TRBJ2-3|.|14|TRBD1
TGTGCCAGCAGTCCAGGGGGCCGCCCAGATACGCAGTATTTT
CASSPGGRPDTQYF
>TRBV11-2|TRBJ2-3|.|16|.
TGTGCCAGCAGCTTAGATGCCGACACTAGCACAGATACGCAGTATTTT
CASSLDADTSTDTQYF
>TRBV5-1|TRBJ2-1|.|16|TRBD2
TGCGCCAGCAGCTTGGTAACGGCTAGCGGGGGGAATGAGCAGTTCTTC
CASSLVTASGGNEQFF
>TRBV7-8|TRBJ2-3|.|16|.
TGTGCCAGCAGCTTAGCGGGGGCCTCGGGAACAGATACGCAGTATTTT
CASSLAGASGTDTQYF
>TRBV2|TRBJ2-5|once|20|TRBD2
TGTGCCAGCGCTTGGCCTAGCGGGGGGAGACCCCTACAATTACAAGAGACCCAGTACTTC
CASAWPSGGRPLQLQETQYF
>TRBV10-3|TRBJ2-1|.|18|TRBD2
TGTGCCATCACCCCGACTAGCGGGGGGGCCGGAACCTACAATGAGCAGTTCTTC
CAITPTSGGAGTYNEQFF